The 2 T cell receptor beta chains below all came from one sample that was sequenced in a study of blood T cell repertoires in COVID-19. Libraries were prepared by immunoSEQ multiplex PCR; TCRdb keeps only in-frame clonotypes and omits some of them. The data hold some 230,000 clones, with 70% to 90% observed a single time. Sequencing was carried out using peripheral blood. The receptors here all came from a man aged 35-49 years with acute or convalescent COVID-19.

This clone showed up just once. The rearrangement joins TRBV19 to TRBJ1-1, with D perhaps TRBD1 (6 bases). This CDR3 is built from 16 residues. V dropped 1 base and J dropped 2 bases, with 14 bases sitting between them. The V gene's germline CDR1 is LNHDA and CDR2 SQIVND (reference sequence). CDR3 DNA sequence: TGTGCCAGTAGTATAGTGGGGGCCATTCCTAACACTGAAGCTTTCTTT. Translating gives CASSIVGAIPNTEAFF.

The genes are TRBV5-4 and TRBJ2-3; possibly TRBD1 for D (6 bases). This CDR3 has 13 residues. Germline values: CDR1 SGHNT, CDR2 YYREEE (reference sequence). Trimming cost V 5 bases and J 3 bases, with 10 bases left between them. The CDR3 DNA reads as TGTGCCAGCAGTGACACAGGGACAGATACGCAGTATTTT. This translates into CASSDTGTDTQYF. Supplemented by reference TRBV5-4 and TRBJ2-3, the full variable domain reads ETGVTQSPTHLIKTRGQQVTLRCSSQSGHNTVSWYQQALGQGPQFIFQYYREEENGRGNFPPRFSGLQFPNYSSELNVNALELDDSALYLCASSDTGTDTQYFGPGTRLTVL.